The 20 T cell receptor beta chains below all came from one sample that was sequenced in a study of CD8 T cells in Susac syndrome. Random hexamers primed reverse transcription of about 0.45 to 1 ug RNA. TCRdb recomputed calls from the immunoSEQ multiplex PCR reads with MiXCR, one row per CDR3 protein. Of about 210,000 distinct CDR3 sequences listed, approximately 93% were seen once; the top ten hold 0.1%. Sequences were obtained from CD4+ T cells from PBMCs. Receptor source: a human donor in good health.

This chain connects TRBV28 to TRBJ2-7, with 10 bases identical to TRBD2. Per germline, CDR1 MDHEN and CDR2 SYDVKM. The CDR3 sequence is 13 residues long. V dropped 3 bases and J dropped 7; count of bases not matched to a gene: 3. CDR3 sequence: CASSLASGGEQYF. Written as DNA, the CDR3 is TGTGCCAGCAGTTTGGCTAGCGGGGGTGAGCAGTACTTC.

CDR3 sequence (DNA): TGTGCCAGCGATGATGTGGGACAGGAAAATGGCTACACCTTC. Translating it yields CASDDVGQENGYTF. The chain joins TRBV6-4 to TRBJ1-2, with 8 nucleotides matching TRBD1. From germline, CDR1 is MRHNA and CDR2 SNTAGT. Unmatched junction bases numbered 11, after V lost 8 bases and J lost 6 bases. The CDR3 contains 14 residues.

The rearrangement links TRBV11-2 to TRBJ1-3, with no clear D. The V end lost 2 bases, the J end lost 3 bases, and 17 bases lay between the germline ends. Germline V lookup: CDR1 SGHAT, CDR2 FQNNGV. This CDR3 has 17 residues. This chain's CDR3 is CASSLRPGGLFGNTIYF. The DNA for the CDR3 is TGTGCCAGCAGCTTAAGGCCCGGCGGATTATTTGGAAACACCATATATTTT. Looking up the rest from reference TRBV11-2 and TRBJ1-3 gives the full variable domain: EAGVAQSPRYKIIEKRQSVAFWCNPISGHATLYWYQQILGQGPKLLIQFQNNGVVDDSQLPKDRFSAERLKGVDSTLKIQPAKLEDSAVYLCASSLRPGGLFGNTIYFGEGSWLTVV.

The chain employs TRBV6-1 and TRBJ2-3; maybe TRBD2 (6 bases). Germline values: CDR1 MNHNS, CDR2 SASEGT. CDR3 length: 16 amino acids. Trimming left V 5 bases short and J 2 bases short, with 17 bases between. The CDR3 loop reads CASSPGVGGTTDTQYF. The CDR3 DNA reads as TGTGCCAGCAGTCCTGGAGTGGGGGGTACCACAGATACGCAGTATTTT.

This clonotype was recorded only once. This chain connects TRBV7-3 to TRBJ1-2; TRBD1 agrees at 8 bases. Germline V lookup: CDR1 SGHTA, CDR2 FQGTGA. The CDR3 runs 17 residues. The V segment lost 6 bases and the J segment 6 bases; nucleotides outside the gene matches: 18. Here the CDR3 DNA reads TGTGCCAGCAGAAATCCGGGACAGGCCTCAATCCGGGATGGCTACACCTTC. It encodes CASRNPGQASIRDGYTF.

The J gene is TRBJ2-5, the V gene TRBV15; perhaps TRBD1 as D (5 bases). Trimming stripped 0 bases from V and 1 base from J, with 9 bases between. This CDR3 has 15 residues. Germline loops: CDR1 LNHNV, CDR2 YYDKDF (reference sequence). The CDR3 region is CATSRDTRGQETQYF. In nucleotides, the CDR3 is TGTGCCACCAGCAGAGATACAAGGGGCCAAGAGACCCAGTACTTC.

The J gene is TRBJ1-1, the V gene TRBV6-5; 9 bases are a match to TRBD1. Germline V lookup: CDR1 MNHEY, CDR2 SVGAGI. V lost 7 bases and J lost 1; bases outside the gene matches: 7. The CDR3 totals 15 residues. DNA for the CDR3: TGTGCCAGCACCGAACCGGGACAGGGGAACACTGAAGCTTTCTTT. Its protein is CASTEPGQGNTEAFF.

This chain connects TRBV3-1 to TRBJ2-7; no reliable D call. V gave up 1 base and J gave up 5 bases, with 12 bases separating them. Germline CDR1 LGHDT, CDR2 YNNKEL (reference sequence). The CDR3 consists of 14 residues. The CDR3 bases are TGTGCCAGCAGCCAAGTTTTGATGGGAAACGAGCAGTACTTC. It encodes CASSQVLMGNEQYF.

This sequence joins TRBV12-3 or TRBV12-4 and TRBJ2-7, with D unclear. V gave up 0 bases and J gave up 3 bases, with 6 bases separating them. The CDR3 is 13 residues long. This chain's CDR3 is CASSLAPDYEQYF. As DNA, the CDR3 is TGTGCCAGCAGTTTAGCGCCTGACTACGAGCAGTACTTC.

The J gene is TRBJ2-1, the V gene TRBV20-1, with unresolved D. Germline CDR1 is DFQATT and CDR2 is SNEGSKA (reference sequence). This CDR3 is built from 15 residues. The V end was cut by 7 bases, the J end by 0 bases, with 16 bases between. CDR3 bases: TGCAGTGGGCAGGAAGAACTGAGCTCCTACAATGAGCAGTTCTTC. Protein sequence: CSGQEELSSYNEQFF.

V is TRBV28 and J is TRBJ2-2; D is possibly TRBD1 or TRBD2 (5 bases each). Looked up from germline, CDR1 is MDHEN and CDR2 is SYDVKM. This CDR3 has 14 amino acids. Trimming pared 9 bases from V and 3 bases from J, leaving 14 bases between. Written as DNA, the CDR3 is TGTGCCAGTCGGGGACCACTCCACACCGGGGAGCTGTTTTTT. Encoded protein: CASRGPLHTGELFF. Combining the CDR3 with reference TRBV28 and TRBJ2-2 gives the whole variable domain DVKVTQSSRYLVKRTGEKVFLECVQDMDHENMFWYRQDPGLGLRLIYFSYDVKMKEKGDIPEGYSVSREKKERFSLILESASTNQTSMYLCASRGPLHTGELFFGEGSRLTVL.

The J gene is TRBJ2-6, the V gene TRBV6-1; 8 bases fit TRBD1. V gave up 6 bases and J gave up 0 bases; unmatched junction bases: 4. This CDR3 has 16 amino acids. Germline CDR1 and CDR2: MNHNS and SASEGT. CDR3 loop: CASRAGTGSGANVLTF. DNA of the CDR3: TGTGCCAGCAGGGCCGGGACAGGCTCTGGGGCCAACGTCCTGACTTTC.

J is TRBJ2-6 and V is TRBV7-2; 8 bases map to TRBD1. Looked up from germline, CDR1 is SGHTA and CDR2 is FQGNSA. The CDR3 sequence is 13 residues long. The V and J ends lost 4 bases and 12 bases, in that order; junction bases with no gene match: 5. In DNA, the CDR3 is TGTGCCAGCAGCTCAGGGGGCGCCGGCGTCCTGACTTTC. Translated, it gives CASSSGGAGVLTF.

This rearrangement joins TRBV5-1 to TRBJ2-7; maybe TRBD2 (5 bases). Trimming shortened V by 0 bases and J by 3 bases, and 13 bases separated the two germline ends. This CDR3 is built from 15 residues. Germline CDR1 and CDR2: SGHRS and YFSETQ. Here the CDR3 reads CASSLELGGGYEQYF. The DNA of the CDR3 is TGCGCCAGCAGCTTGGAACTAGGTGGAGGCTACGAGCAGTACTTC.

The rearrangement uses TRBV12-3 or TRBV12-4 and TRBJ1-5, with TRBD1 matching 10 bases. The CDR3 is 16 residues long. V trimming: 6 bases; J trimming: 7 bases; junction bases outside the gene matches: 12. CDR3 region: CASSLTDRGRGQPQHF. CDR3 coding DNA: TGTGCCAGCAGCCTCACAGACAGGGGGCGCGGGCAGCCCCAGCATTTT.

The V call is TRBV7-2, the J call TRBJ1-5, with 12 nucleotides matching TRBD1. Trimming cost V 3 bases and J 7 bases; bases outside gene matches: 4. The CDR3 consists of 15 residues. Per germline, CDR1 SGHTA and CDR2 FQGNSA. CDR3 amino acids: CASSFGTGGRQPQHF. The DNA of the CDR3 is TGTGCCAGCAGCTTCGGGACAGGGGGCCGACAGCCCCAGCATTTT.

V is TRBV24-1 and J is TRBJ2-4, with D maybe TRBD1 (6 bases). Looked up from germline, CDR1 is KGHDR and CDR2 is SFDVKD. The germline V and J ends were trimmed by 3 bases and 2 bases, with 10 bases remaining between them. The CDR3 runs 15 residues. The CDR3 region is CATSDPGEPKNIQYF. As DNA, the CDR3 is TGTGCCACCAGTGATCCAGGGGAGCCCAAAAACATTCAGTACTTC.

The chain is built from TRBV5-1 and TRBJ1-4; D gene ambiguous. The CDR3 has 15 residues. V lost 4 bases to trimming and J lost 0 bases, with 10 bases between them. CDR1 is SGHRS, CDR2 YFSETQ, per germline. CDR3 in DNA: TGCGCCAGCAGCGTAACGGTGGCAACTAATGAAAAACTGTTTTTT. Its translation is CASSVTVATNEKLFF.

The chain links TRBV5-1 to TRBJ2-3, with D possibly matching TRBD1 (5 bases). The CDR3 covers 15 residues. Trimming stripped 8 bases from V and 0 bases from J, with 16 bases between. CDR1 and CDR2 from the germline V gene are SGHRS and YFSETQ. In DNA form, the CDR3 reads TGCGCCAGGACCCCAGGGAAGGTGAGCACAGATACGCAGTATTTT. It codes for CARTPGKVSTDTQYF.

The V gene is TRBV2, the J gene TRBJ1-1; tentative D call: TRBD1 (6 bases). From germline, CDR1 is SNHLY and CDR2 FYNNEI. V was cut by 5 bases and J by 4 bases, with 14 bases left in between. CDR3 length: 14 residues. The CDR3 reads CASSILPRGTEAFF. CDR3 nucleotide sequence: TGTGCCAGCAGTATACTTCCCAGGGGCACTGAAGCTTTCTTT.